These 5 T cell receptor beta chains came from one sample sequenced in a study of response to subunit inactivated influenza vaccine. Via MiXCR, TCRdb re-called the RT-PCR reads, giving one row per CDR3 protein. The table lists 400,000 to 650,000 distinct CDR3 sequences, approximately 7.7% of them singletons, with about 12% in the top ten. The sample in question was PBMCs from blood, obtained less than 30 months after vaccination. The origin of the receptors is a man between 45 and 75 years old who received an inactivated influenza vaccine.

This clonotype was detected a few times. CDR3 loop: CATSSTGTRNEQFF. CDR3 DNA: TGTGCCACCAGCAGTACCGGGACGCGCAATGAGCAGTTCTTC. J is TRBJ2-1 and V is TRBV15, with D possibly called TRBD1 or TRBD2 (5 bases each). The CDR3 totals 14 residues. From germline, CDR1 is LNHNV and CDR2 YYDKDF (reference sequence). Trimming cost V 3 bases and J 6 bases, with 12 bases left between them.

V is TRBV10-3 and J is TRBJ2-5, with 7 bases identical to TRBD1. The CDR3 runs to 14 residues. V was pared by 6 bases and J by 3 bases, with 7 bases of the junction left unmatched. Germline lookup yields CDR1 ENHRY and CDR2 SYGVKD. This chain's CDR3 is CAISVVQGEETQYF. Here the CDR3 DNA reads TGTGCCATCAGCGTAGTCCAGGGGGAAGAGACCCAGTACTTC.

This clonotype was seen repeatedly, ten times or more. V is TRBV24-1 and J is TRBJ2-7; the match to TRBD1 covers 9 bases. The CDR3 consists of 16 residues. V lost 4 bases to trimming and J lost 6 bases; unmatched junction nucleotides: 12. Germline lookup yields CDR1 KGHDR and CDR2 SFDVKD. CDR3 nucleotides: TGTGCCACCAGTGACCGTACAGGGGGCGGAGGTCGCGAGCAGTACTTC. The encoded protein is CATSDRTGGGGREQYF.

This clonotype was detected only a few times. The rearrangement joins TRBV29-1 to TRBJ1-2; TRBD1 matches 7 bases. This CDR3 contains 14 residues. Germline values: CDR1 SQVTM, CDR2 ANQGSEA. V trimming: 0 bases; J trimming: 3 bases; junction bases outside the gene matches: 4. Here the CDR3 reads CSVEDEGADYGYTF. The CDR3 DNA reads as TGCAGCGTTGAAGACGAGGGGGCTGACTATGGCTACACCTTC.

This clonotype has at least ten counts. The chain has TRBV6-2 or TRBV6-3 and TRBJ2-3, with 10 bases identical to TRBD2. The length of the CDR3 is 17 residues. From germline, CDR1 is MNHEY and CDR2 SVGEGT. J gave up 5 bases and V 0 bases, and 8 bases lay outside the gene matches. Written as DNA, the CDR3 is TGTGCCAGCAGTTACTCTGGAGCGGGAGGGGTCCGAGATACGCAGTATTTT. Encoded protein: CASSYSGAGGVRDTQYF.